This TCR beta chain was recovered during a study of T cells in Graves' hyperthyroidism and ophthalmopathy. Study context: At the time of initial diagnosis and before any treatment, peripheral blood was collected.

Extraction of PBMCs used under 13 ml of fresh peripheral blood. At least ten counts were recorded for this clonotype. The investigators amplified TCR beta CDR3 regions from RNA transcripts. TCR CDR3 regions were first amplified by RT-PCR with HTBI primers. In TCRdb, the multiplex PCR reads were re-called with MiXCR into one record per CDR3 protein. The sample has under 350,000 distinct CDR3 sequences, 20% to 30% seen once. V was cut by 3 bases and J by 0 bases, with 15 bases left in between. Germline V CDR1 and CDR2: SEHNR, FQNEAQ (reference sequence). The CDR3 totals 16 residues. The source material was blood. This chain uses TRBV7-9 with TRBJ2-7; tentatively, D is TRBD1 or TRBD2 (5 bases each). The TCR was taken from a man between 35 and 55 years old with Graves' hyperthyroidism that later progressed to Graves' ophthalmopathy. CDR3 loop: CASSFGAWGSSYEQYF. CDR3 bases: TGTGCCAGCAGCTTTGGGGCGTGGGGGAGCTCCTACGAGCAGTACTTC. The full variable domain, its missing parts supplied by reference TRBV7-9 and TRBJ2-7, is DTGVSQNPRHKITKRGQNVTFRCDPISEHNRLYWYRQTLGQGPEFLTYFQNEAQLEKSRLLSDRFSAERPKGSFSTLEIQRTEQGDSAMYLCASSFGAWGSSYEQYFGPGTRLTVT.